A single sample is the source of the 26 T cell receptor beta chains below, sequenced in a study of beta chain features in type 1 diabetes. General study findings and limits: The study found moderately but significantly shorter TCRB CDR3s in all four CD4+ subsets of Type 1 diabetes patients.

The sequenced template was cDNA made from the entire isolated RNA. The data were produced by immunoSEQ multiplex PCR, yet TCRdb's version contains in-frame clones alone and is incomplete. The sample lists 150,000 to 200,000 clones; around 63% were seen once. These TCRs' antigens remain unknown. What was sequenced was naive CD4+ T cells from blood. The receptors were sampled from a man younger than 40 with type 1 diabetes.

This clone showed up just a few times. The V call is TRBV30, the J call TRBJ1-2; 8 nucleotides align to TRBD1. J lost 3 bases, V lost 4 bases, and 10 bases had no gene match. This CDR3 has 15 amino acids. Germline V gene data show CDR1 as GTSNPN and CDR2 as SVGIG (reference sequence). As DNA, the CDR3 is TGTGCCTGGACCCTACCGTCGGACAGGGACTATGGCTACACCTTC. Translation gives CAWTLPSDRDYGYTF.

The J gene is TRBJ2-5, the V gene TRBV10-3; D gene unclear. This CDR3 has 13 residues. Deletions cut 4 bases from V and 1 base from J, with 7 bases between. Germline CDR1 is ENHRY and CDR2 is SYGVKD. CDR3 residues: CAISGPRQETQYF. The CDR3 nucleotides are TGTGCCATCAGTGGGCCCCGCCAAGAGACCCAGTACTTC.

The chain has TRBV7-9 and TRBJ1-4, with D tentatively TRBD1 (5 bases). The CDR3 runs to 15 residues. V was trimmed by 2 bases and J by 1 base, leaving 8 bases between them. Germline V gene sequence: CDR1 SEHNR, CDR2 FQNEAQ (reference sequence). CDR3 in DNA: TGTGCCAGCAGCTTAAACGGGGGAACTAATGAAAAACTGTTTTTT. This translates into CASSLNGGTNEKLFF.

The V and J genes are TRBV6-1 and TRBJ1-6; D is uncertain. V shed 5 bases and J shed 5 bases, with 10 bases lying between them. The CDR3 covers 14 residues. Looked up from germline, CDR1 is MNHNS and CDR2 is SASEGT. The CDR3 DNA sequence: TGTGCCAGCAGTTTAATCGCTGATAATTCACCCCTCCACTTT. Amino acids: CASSLIADNSPLHF.

V is TRBV18 and J is TRBJ2-7; D possibly uses TRBD1 or TRBD2 (5 bases each). The V end was cut by 3 bases, the J end by 1 base, with 13 bases between. This CDR3 comprises 15 residues. Per the germline V gene, CDR1 is KGHSH and CDR2 is LQKENI. The DNA of the CDR3 is TGTGCCAGCTCACCCCAAGGGGAGCGGTCCTACGAGCAGTACTTC. It yields the protein CASSPQGERSYEQYF. Based on the CDR3 plus reference TRBV18 and TRBJ2-7, the full variable domain is NAGVMQNPRHLVRRRGQEARLRCSPMKGHSHVYWYRQLPEEGLKFMVYLQKENIIDESGMPKERFSAEFPKEGPSILRIQQVVRGDSAAYFCASSPQGERSYEQYFGPGTRLTVT.

The chain combines TRBV23-1 with TRBJ2-6, with D perhaps TRBD2 (5 bases). TRBV23-1 is reported as an ORF; its role is uncertain. V lost 7 bases to trimming and J lost 0 bases, with 16 bases between them. The CDR3 is made up of 17 amino acids. The CDR3 DNA is TGCGCCAGCACCCAGAGCGGAAGGCTCTCTGGGGCCAACGTCCTGACTTTC. Protein product: CASTQSGRLSGANVLTF.

In the case of this clone: Within the sample, other DNA sequences also encode this same CDR3. The rearrangement links TRBV7-2 to TRBJ2-3, with D perhaps TRBD2 (6 bases). V lost 5 bases and J lost 6, with 12 bases in between. The CDR3 is made up of 13 amino acids. Germline V gene lookup returns CDR1 SGHTA and CDR2 FQGNSA. CDR3 in DNA: TGTGCCAGCAGCCCCGCAGGGAGGGATACGCAGTATTTT. It translates to CASSPAGRDTQYF.

This clone occurred a few times. The V gene is TRBV11-2, the J gene TRBJ2-7; D gene unclear. Germline V CDR1 and CDR2: SGHAT, FQNNGV. The CDR3 is 15 residues long. V lost 3 bases, J lost 4 bases, and 16 bases lay in between. Here the CDR3 reads CASSFGLEAPYEQYF. DNA of the CDR3: TGTGCCAGCAGCTTTGGGCTTGAGGCCCCTTACGAGCAGTACTTC.

This clone occurred a few times. The chain is built from TRBV5-6 and TRBJ1-2, with D perhaps TRBD1 (5 bases). The CDR3 is 14 amino acids. Trimming took off 0 bases at V and 3 bases at J, with 9 bases between the two ends. Germline V lookup: CDR1 SGHDT, CDR2 YYEEEE. The CDR3 nucleotides are TGTGCCAGCAGCTTGGAGGGGCCAGACTATGGCTACACCTTC. Its translation: CASSLEGPDYGYTF.

This clone was observed a handful of times. The chain recombines TRBV29-1 with TRBJ2-2; no clear D gene. V lost 1 base to trimming and J lost 1 base, with 10 bases between them. From germline, CDR1 is SQVTM and CDR2 ANQGSEA. The CDR3 has 15 amino acids. The CDR3 sequence: CSVEGWPGNTGELFF. In DNA form, the CDR3 reads TGCAGCGTTGAAGGATGGCCAGGGAACACCGGGGAGCTGTTTTTT.

The genes are TRBV7-2 and TRBJ1-5, with D unclear. CDR1 is SGHTA, CDR2 FQGNSA, per germline. The V gene lost 1 base and the J gene lost 6 bases, with 4 bases spanning the gap. The length of the CDR3 is 12 residues. The CDR3 reads CASSLVGQPQHF. The CDR3 DNA reads TGTGCCAGCAGCTTAGTAGGTCAGCCCCAGCATTTT.

The chain uses TRBV7-6 and TRBJ2-5; D may be TRBD1 (6 bases). V was shortened by 6 bases and J by 1 base, with 12 bases between the two germline ends. Germline V gene lookup returns CDR1 SGHVS and CDR2 FNYEAQ. CDR3 length equals 14 residues. Here the CDR3 DNA reads TGTGCCAGCAGAGGGACACCCAGCCAAGAGACCCAGTACTTC. Amino acids: CASRGTPSQETQYF.

The rearrangement uses TRBV5-1 and TRBJ2-7, with TRBD2 identical over 8 bases. The J segment lost 7 bases and the V segment lost 4 bases, leaving 22 bases of the junction unmatched. Germline V lookup: CDR1 SGHRS, CDR2 YFSETQ. This CDR3 is built from 18 residues. Here the CDR3 reads CASSATPHRTSTRGEQYF. In nucleotides, the CDR3 is TGCGCCAGCAGCGCCACTCCCCACAGGACTAGCACGAGGGGGGAGCAGTACTTC.

The genes are TRBV7-9 and TRBJ2-5; D gene unclear. CDR1 SEHNR and CDR2 FQNEAQ come from the germline V gene (reference sequence). V lost 4 bases to trimming and J lost 5 bases, with 17 bases between them. This CDR3 is 15 amino acids long. CDR3 amino acids: CASSYPTLGRETQYF. The CDR3 DNA follows: TGTGCCAGCAGCTACCCGACCCTTGGACGGGAGACCCAGTACTTC.

The genes are TRBV18 and TRBJ2-7, with D possibly being TRBD2 (6 bases). The CDR3 is made up of 13 amino acids. With 1 base removed from V and 3 bases from J, the gap between germline ends came to 7 bases. Germline V gene lookup returns CDR1 KGHSH and CDR2 LQKENI. CDR3 coding DNA: TGTGCCAGCTCACCACGCGGGGACTACGAGCAGTACTTC. This sequence encodes CASSPRGDYEQYF. The full variable domain, its missing parts supplied by reference TRBV18 and TRBJ2-7, is NAGVMQNPRHLVRRRGQEARLRCSPMKGHSHVYWYRQLPEEGLKFMVYLQKENIIDESGMPKERFSAEFPKEGPSILRIQQVVRGDSAAYFCASSPRGDYEQYFGPGTRLTVT.

This clone was observed a few times. The V gene is TRBV29-1, the J gene TRBJ2-1, with D unresolved. In germline, CDR1 is SQVTM, CDR2 ANQGSEA. This CDR3 has 12 amino acids. The V end was cut by 3 bases, the J end by 7 bases, with 10 bases between. Here the CDR3 reads CSVDVWLNEQFF. The CDR3, as DNA: TGCAGCGTTGATGTGTGGTTAAATGAGCAGTTCTTC.

The V gene is TRBV5-1, the J gene TRBJ2-7, with a possible D match to TRBD2 (6 bases). V was shortened by 0 bases and J by 6 bases, with 10 bases between the two germline ends. The CDR3 length is 13 residues. Germline CDR1 is SGHRS and CDR2 is YFSETQ. The CDR3 protein is CASSLERASEQYF. In nucleotides, the CDR3 is TGCGCCAGCAGCTTGGAGCGGGCTAGCGAGCAGTACTTC.

DNA for the CDR3: TGCAGCGTTCCCGTCAGGGGGTCGACGGAGACCCAGTACTTC. Its translation is CSVPVRGSTETQYF. The gene calls are TRBV29-1 and TRBJ2-5; 7 bases map to TRBD1. After removal of 5 bases from V and 5 bases from J, the junction contained 11 bases not matched to a gene. This CDR3 is built from 14 residues. Germline V gene sequence: CDR1 SQVTM, CDR2 ANQGSEA. The full variable domain, in which reference TRBV29-1 and TRBJ2-5 provide the parts outside the CDR3, is SAVISQKPSRDICQRGTSLTIQCQVDSQVTMMFWYRQQPGQSLTLIATANQGSEATYESGFVIDKFPISRPNLTFSTLTVSNMSPEDSSIYLCSVPVRGSTETQYFGPGTRLLVL.

This chain uses TRBV2 with TRBJ1-2, with 9 bases matching TRBD1. The CDR3 loop spans 12 amino acids. Germline V gene data show CDR1 as SNHLY and CDR2 as FYNNEI. Trimming removed 7 bases from V and 7 bases from J; junction bases left unmatched: 4. For the CDR3, the DNA is TGTGCCAGCACCGGGACAGGGTTTGGCTACACCTTC. It translates to CASTGTGFGYTF.

Turning to this clone: Other DNA sequences in the same sample also yield this CDR3. V is TRBV9 and J is TRBJ2-1; D is ambiguous. Germline V lookup: CDR1 SGDLS, CDR2 YYNGEE. This CDR3 is 13 amino acids long. V was cut by 0 bases and J by 7 bases, with 8 bases left in between. The chain's CDR3 is CASSVGVLNEQFF. As DNA, the CDR3 is TGTGCCAGCAGCGTAGGGGTGTTGAATGAGCAGTTCTTC. The whole variable domain, remainder taken from reference TRBV9 and TRBJ2-1, is DSGVTQTPKHLITATGQRVTLRCSPRSGDLSVYWYQQSLDQGLQFLIQYYNGEERAKGNILERFSAQQFPDLHSELNLSSLELGDSALYFCASSVGVLNEQFFGPGTRLTVL.

The V gene is TRBV15, the J gene TRBJ2-6; D ambiguous. CDR3 length: 13 amino acids. Germline V gene lookup returns CDR1 LNHNV and CDR2 YYDKDF (reference sequence). V was shortened by 7 bases and J by 4 bases, with 8 bases between the two germline ends. The CDR3 coding sequence is TGTGCCACCAAGGAATCCGGGGCCAACGTCCTGACTTTC. Translated, it gives CATKESGANVLTF. The variable domain in full, completed from reference TRBV15 and TRBJ2-6, reads DAMVIQNPRYQVTQFGKPVTLSCSQTLNHNVMYWYQQKSSQAPKLLFHYYDKDFNNEADTPDNFQSRRPNTSFCFLDIRSPGLGDTAMYLCATKESGANVLTFGAGSRLTVL.

The table lists this clone with a few counts. V and J are TRBV10-3 and TRBJ2-3; TRBD1 matches at 7 bases. The ends lost 6 bases at V and 1 base at J; junction bases unmatched: 7. The CDR3 contains 15 residues. CDR1 and CDR2 (germline): ENHRY, SYGVKD. CDR3 sequence reads: CAIRDRDSGTDTQYF. CDR3 coding DNA: TGTGCCATCAGAGACCGGGACAGTGGCACAGATACGCAGTATTTT.

V and J are TRBV20-1 and TRBJ1-2; 7 nucleotides match TRBD1. CDR3 length equals 11 residues. CDR1 DFQATT and CDR2 SNEGSKA come from the germline V gene (reference sequence). V was clipped by 5 bases and J by 7 bases; unmatched bases: 4. DNA for the CDR3: TGCAGTGCTCTCCGGGACAGTGGCTACACCTTC. Residues: CSALRDSGYTF.

The chain uses TRBV14 and TRBJ2-3, with D perhaps matching TRBD2 (5 bases). Trimming cost V 1 base and J 2 bases, with 13 bases left between them. The germline gives CDR1 SGHDN, CDR2 FVKESK. CDR3 length equals 16 residues. The CDR3 here is CASSQVPGMVTDTQYF. The CDR3 coding sequence is TGTGCCAGCAGCCAAGTTCCGGGAATGGTCACAGATACGCAGTATTTT.

The V gene is TRBV29-1, the J gene TRBJ1-1, with 8 bases aligning to TRBD1. This CDR3 is 13 amino acids long. Losses at the gene ends were 7 bases for V and 3 bases for J; bases not matched to a gene: 7. The germline gives CDR1 SQVTM, CDR2 ANQGSEA. This CDR3 is CSARTGLDTEAFF. Here the CDR3 DNA reads TGCAGCGCCCGGACAGGGCTCGACACTGAAGCTTTCTTT.

The rearrangement joins TRBV13 to TRBJ1-1; D uncertain. Trimming pared 5 bases from V and 3 bases from J, leaving 4 bases between. Germline V gives CDR1 PRHDT, CDR2 FYEKMQ (reference sequence). This CDR3 has 11 amino acids. Here the CDR3 DNA reads TGTGCCAGCAGCAATGACACTGAAGCTTTCTTT. It specifies CASSNDTEAFF.